The 8 T cell receptor beta chains below come from one sample, sequenced in a study of T-cell memory formation after mild COVID-19. TCRdb analysed the 5' RACE reads with MiXCR anew, one entry per CDR3 protein. The table lists about 290,000 distinct CDR3 sequences, around 15% of them singletons. The sample taken for sequencing was PBMCs or a T cell subset sorted from them (not recorded which). Receptors originate from a man younger than 35 who had mild COVID-19 (a few samples of this study predate the infection). Cell type and time point are not known.

The chain is built from TRBV6-1 and TRBJ2-7, with D tentatively TRBD1 (6 bases). The CDR3 sequence is 15 residues long. Germline CDR1 reads MNHNS; CDR2 reads SASEGT. Between the trimmed V and J ends, which lost 3 bases and 0 bases, there was a span of 12 bases. CDR3 region: CASSETGTRSYEQYF. CDR3 sequence (DNA): TGTGCCAGCAGTGAGACCGGGACACGCTCCTACGAGCAGTACTTC.

This clonotype was seen a handful of times. CDR3: CASSLPPTRAGELFF. CDR3 sequence (DNA): TGCGCCAGCAGCTTGCCCCCAACTAGGGCCGGGGAGCTGTTTTTT. The chain carries TRBV5-1 and TRBJ2-2; D perhaps matches TRBD2 (5 bases). From germline, CDR1 is SGHRS and CDR2 YFSETQ. Trimming pared 1 base from V and 6 bases from J, leaving 13 bases between. The CDR3 is 15 residues long.

A few counts support this clonotype. The V and J genes are TRBV15 and TRBJ2-2, with 8 nucleotides matching TRBD2. The CDR3 contains 16 residues. Trimming removed 1 base from V and 5 bases from J; junction bases left unmatched: 6. Germline V gene lookup returns CDR1 LNHNV and CDR2 YYDKDF (reference sequence). In DNA form, the CDR3 reads TGTGCCACCAGCAGAGGTCTAGCGGGCGAGACCGGGGAGCTGTTTTTT. It is translated as CATSRGLAGETGELFF.

The V call is TRBV5-6, the J call TRBJ2-2; possibly TRBD2 for D (6 bases). Trimming left V 3 bases short and J 13 bases short, with 13 bases between. The CDR3 covers 12 residues. CDR1 SGHDT and CDR2 YYEEEE come from the germline V gene. The CDR3 DNA reads as TGTGCCAGCAGCTCGGGACTGGCGGTGCTGTTTTTT. Protein product: CASSSGLAVLFF.

At least ten counts were recorded for this clonotype. The rearrangement joins TRBV20-1 to TRBJ2-5, with D possibly matching TRBD1 (6 bases). The CDR3 extends over 13 amino acids. From germline, CDR1 is DFQATT and CDR2 SNEGSKA (reference sequence). V lost 3 bases and J lost 2, with 10 bases in between. The CDR3 DNA is TGCAGTGCTAGGTCCCAGGGGCAAGAGACCCAGTACTTC. Amino acid sequence: CSARSQGQETQYF.

This chain joins TRBV7-9 and TRBJ2-2; 10 bases match TRBD1. The CDR3 loop spans 17 amino acids. From germline, CDR1 is SEHNR and CDR2 FQNEAQ (reference sequence). The junction had 9 bases not matched to a gene; V was cut back by 5 bases and J by 3 bases. The CDR3 is CASSPTPGTGDTGELFF. DNA of the CDR3: TGTGCCAGCAGCCCAACCCCCGGGACAGGGGACACCGGGGAGCTGTTTTTT.

The J gene is TRBJ1-1, the V gene TRBV13; D unclear. The V end lost 5 bases, the J end lost 6 bases, and 16 bases lay between the germline ends. CDR3 size: 14 residues. Germline CDR1 and CDR2: PRHDT and FYEKMQ (reference sequence). The CDR3 reads CASSRARPSAEAFF. The DNA for the CDR3 is TGTGCCAGCAGCCGAGCACGCCCCAGCGCTGAAGCTTTCTTT.

J is TRBJ1-5 and V is TRBV5-8; D possibly corresponds to TRBD1 (6 bases). The germline V gene encodes CDR1 SGHTS and CDR2 YDEGEE. The CDR3 has 16 amino acids. The V and J ends lost 0 bases and 6 bases respectively, with 16 bases between them. CDR3 sequence reads: CASSLGVTGSAQPQHF. For the CDR3, the DNA is TGTGCCAGCAGCTTGGGGGTGACAGGATCTGCTCAGCCCCAGCATTTT.